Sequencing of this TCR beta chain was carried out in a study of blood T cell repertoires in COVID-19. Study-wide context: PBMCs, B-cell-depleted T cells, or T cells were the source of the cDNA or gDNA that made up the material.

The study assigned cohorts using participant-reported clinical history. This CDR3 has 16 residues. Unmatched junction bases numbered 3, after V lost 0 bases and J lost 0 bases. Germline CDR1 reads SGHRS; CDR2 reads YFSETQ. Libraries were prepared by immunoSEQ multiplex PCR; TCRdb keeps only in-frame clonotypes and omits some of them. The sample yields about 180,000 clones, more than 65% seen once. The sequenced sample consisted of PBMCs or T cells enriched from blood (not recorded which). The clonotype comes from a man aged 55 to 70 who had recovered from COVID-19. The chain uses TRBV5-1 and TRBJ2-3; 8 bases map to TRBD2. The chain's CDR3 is CASSLEASGSTDTQYF. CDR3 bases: TGCGCCAGCAGCTTGGAGGCTAGCGGGAGCACAGATACGCAGTATTTT.